A single sample gave rise to the 32 T cell receptor beta chains below, sequenced in a study of blood T cell repertoires in COVID-19. Clones were read by immunoSEQ multiplex PCR, and TCRdb kept only the in-frame ones, dropping some. The repertoire holds approximately 300,000 clones, with roughly 85% as singletons. The source material was PBMCs or T cells enriched from blood (not recorded which). These receptors were obtained from a woman younger than 45 who had recovered from COVID-19.

This clone was picked up one time. The rearrangement links TRBV19 to TRBJ1-6; D remains ambiguous. Germline V gene data show CDR1 as LNHDA and CDR2 as SQIVND (reference sequence). The CDR3 spans 14 residues. Trimming took off 5 bases at V and 10 bases at J, with 15 bases between the two ends. In nucleotides, the CDR3 is TGTGCCAGTAGTGCCCGACTGGGAGGGTCACCCCTCCACTTT. This codes for CASSARLGGSPLHF.

This clone was detected once. The chain recombines TRBV30 with TRBJ1-5; TRBD1 is a possible D gene (6 bases). Germline V gene sequence: CDR1 GTSNPN, CDR2 SVGIG (reference sequence). Trimming cost V 3 bases and J 10 bases, with 22 bases left between them. This CDR3 has 15 amino acids. As DNA, the CDR3 is TGTGCCTGGAGACAGGGTCAGGGACAAATCAGCCCCCAGCATTTT. Its protein is CAWRQGQGQISPQHF.

This chain links TRBV14 with TRBJ1-1; a weak D match, TRBD1 (6 bases). The CDR3 consists of 12 residues. The germline V and J ends were trimmed by 0 bases and 10 bases, with 9 bases remaining between them. CDR1 is SGHDN, CDR2 FVKESK, per germline. This CDR3 reads CASSQERGRAFF. For the CDR3, the DNA is TGTGCCAGCAGCCAAGAAAGGGGGAGAGCTTTCTTT.

This clone was seen a few times. The chain links TRBV2 to TRBJ1-5; unclear D gene. V lost 5 bases and J 4 bases, leaving 12 bases between the germline ends. CDR3 length: 14 amino acids. CDR1 and CDR2 (germline): SNHLY, FYNNEI. The CDR3 spells CASSWADTNQPQHF. The DNA of the CDR3 is TGTGCCAGCAGTTGGGCAGATACGAATCAGCCCCAGCATTTT.

J is TRBJ2-7 and V is TRBV5-1; a possible D gene is TRBD2 (5 bases). V lost 4 bases to trimming and J lost 0 bases, with 14 bases between them. Germline CDR1 is SGHRS and CDR2 is YFSETQ. CDR3 length: 15 amino acids. Here the CDR3 reads CASSVGLVSSYEQYF. The CDR3, as DNA: TGCGCCAGCAGCGTCGGACTCGTGAGCTCCTACGAGCAGTACTTC.

This chain joins TRBV15 and TRBJ1-4, with 9 bases that match TRBD1. CDR1 LNHNV and CDR2 YYDKDF come from the germline V gene (reference sequence). With 0 bases clipped from V and 6 bases from J, the junction kept 11 bases outside the gene matches. The CDR3 has 18 amino acids. In DNA, the CDR3 is TGTGCCACCAGCAGAGATGAACAGGGGGCCATTGGGTATGAAAAACTGTTTTTT. Translated, it gives CATSRDEQGAIGYEKLFF.

This chain links TRBV5-1 with TRBJ1-1; the match to TRBD1 covers 7 bases. The germline V gene has CDR1 SGHRS and CDR2 YFSETQ. V lost 4 bases and J lost 5; bases outside the gene matches: 8. The CDR3 has 14 amino acids. In DNA, the CDR3 is TGCGCCAGCAGCGAAAACAGGGGACGAACTGAAGCTTTCTTT. Amino acids: CASSENRGRTEAFF.

The chain is built from TRBV21-1 and TRBJ2-3; TRBD1, the table's D call, was not compared with the DNA. TRBV21-1 is deemed a pseudogene. The CDR3 totals 14 residues. The CDR3 region is CASKTGRSTDTQYF. CDR3 DNA sequence: TGTGCCAGCAAAACAGGGAGAAGTACGGATACGCAGTATTTT.

The chain combines TRBV19 with TRBJ2-1; the match to TRBD2 covers 11 bases. Unmatched junction bases numbered 6, after V lost 7 bases and J lost 4 bases. The CDR3 contains 15 residues. The V gene's germline CDR1 is LNHDA and CDR2 SQIVND (reference sequence). CDR3 loop: CASTSTSGGYNEQFF. In DNA, the CDR3 is TGTGCCAGTACATCCACTAGCGGGGGATACAATGAGCAGTTCTTC.

The rearrangement joins TRBV12-5 to TRBJ2-2; D possibly corresponds to TRBD1 (5 bases). CDR3 length equals 16 residues. Germline V gives CDR1 LGHNT, CDR2 FRNRAP. V shed 6 bases and J shed 6 bases, with 20 bases lying between them. The CDR3 reads CASGPTGRLTAGELFF. In nucleotides, the CDR3 is TGTGCTAGTGGCCCCACCGGACGGCTGACAGCCGGGGAGCTGTTTTTT.

The count of this clone is one. This chain joins TRBV7-2 and TRBJ1-1, with 7 bases aligning to TRBD1. V lost 0 bases to trimming and J lost 5 bases; unmatched junction nucleotides: 6. The germline V gene has CDR1 SGHTA and CDR2 FQGNSA. This CDR3 is built from 15 residues. The CDR3 sequence is CASSLAPGQQTEAFF. Here the CDR3 DNA reads TGTGCCAGCAGCTTAGCGCCGGGACAGCAAACTGAAGCTTTCTTT.

This chain connects TRBV29-1 to TRBJ1-1, with 7 nucleotides matching TRBD1. V trimming: 7 bases; J trimming: 0 bases; junction bases outside the gene matches: 5. This CDR3 is 13 amino acids long. Germline V lookup: CDR1 SQVTM, CDR2 ANQGSEA. The CDR3 spells CSGAGTVNTEAFF. For the CDR3, the DNA is TGCAGCGGAGCAGGGACAGTGAACACTGAAGCTTTCTTT.

This clone was observed a single time. The CDR3 DNA follows: TGCGCCAGCAGCGGTGGGACAGGGAACACCATATATTTT. It is translated as CASSGGTGNTIYF. The genes are TRBV4-3 and TRBJ1-3, with TRBD1 identical over 9 bases. The CDR3 has 13 residues. Germline V gene data show CDR1 as LGHNA and CDR2 as YSLEER. V lost 5 bases, J lost 7 bases, and 3 bases stayed unmatched.

The chain is built from TRBV19 and TRBJ1-2; 12 bases align to TRBD1. The germline CDR1 and CDR2 sequences are LNHDA and SQIVND (reference sequence). The CDR3 totals 13 residues. The V segment lost 10 bases and the J segment 8 bases; nucleotides outside the gene matches: 8. The DNA for the CDR3 is TGTGCCACAAGGGACAGGGGGCTGTGGGGCTACACCTTC. It translates to CATRDRGLWGYTF.

The gene calls are TRBV7-3 and TRBJ2-4, with a possible D match to TRBD2 (7 bases). Germline V gives CDR1 SGHTA, CDR2 FQGTGA. The germline V and J ends were trimmed by 5 bases and 7 bases, with 27 bases remaining between them. The CDR3 spans 18 residues. The DNA for the CDR3 is TGTGCCAGCAGCCCGTCCGGGGGCGGGGGCCCCGAAAGGAACATTCAGTACTTC. Translating it yields CASSPSGGGGPERNIQYF.

The chain combines TRBV24-1 with TRBJ1-6; D may be TRBD1 (6 bases). In germline, CDR1 is KGHDR, CDR2 SFDVKD. CDR3 size: 14 residues. The V and J ends lost 8 bases and 7 bases respectively, with 14 bases between them. The CDR3 sequence is CATTLRGGNSPLHF. The CDR3 DNA follows: TGTGCCACCACATTGAGGGGGGGGAATTCACCCCTCCACTTT.

The CDR3: CATAGQRNQPQHF. The CDR3 DNA is TGTGCCACCGCCGGACAGCGGAATCAGCCCCAGCATTTT. V is TRBV15 and J is TRBJ1-5; D might be TRBD1 (6 bases). Trimming left V 8 bases short and J 4 bases short, with 12 bases between. Germline lookup yields CDR1 LNHNV and CDR2 YYDKDF (reference sequence). The CDR3 has 13 amino acids.

The gene calls are TRBV2 and TRBJ2-3, with 7 bases aligning to TRBD1. The V gene end was trimmed by 7 bases and the J gene end by 2 bases; junction bases not matched to a gene: 6. The CDR3 is 14 residues long. CDR1 and CDR2 (germline): SNHLY, FYNNEI. For the CDR3, the DNA is TGTGCCAGCATCTTACAGGGGTACACAGATACGCAGTATTTT. Residues: CASILQGYTDTQYF.

This chain connects TRBV29-1 to TRBJ1-2, with TRBD1 matching over 8 bases. Germline assignment: CDR1 SQVTM and CDR2 ANQGSEA. J was trimmed by 1 base and V by 1 base; bases with no gene match: 5. The CDR3 has 15 residues. CDR3 protein: CSVEGDGQGNYGYTF. The CDR3 DNA reads as TGCAGCGTTGAAGGAGACGGACAGGGTAACTATGGCTACACCTTC.

The J gene is TRBJ1-2, the V gene TRBV5-1; D is ambiguous. This CDR3 has 17 amino acids. V was pared by 2 bases and J by 4 bases, with 21 bases between. CDR1 is SGHRS, CDR2 YFSETQ, per germline. CDR3 coding DNA: TGCGCCAGCAGCTTTGGGTCCCACACACAGTCGTTCTATGGCTACACCTTC. Amino acid sequence: CASSFGSHTQSFYGYTF. Looking up the rest from reference TRBV5-1 and TRBJ1-2 gives the full variable domain: KAGVTQTPRYLIKTRGQQVTLSCSPISGHRSVSWYQQTPGQGLQFLFEYFSETQRNKGNFPGRFSGRQFSNSRSEMNVSTLELGDSALYLCASSFGSHTQSFYGYTFGSGTRLTVV.

This chain joins TRBV30 and TRBJ1-1, with TRBD1 identical over 8 bases. Germline loops: CDR1 GTSNPN, CDR2 SVGIG (reference sequence). With V trimmed by 1 base and J by 11 bases, 12 bases remained unmatched. The CDR3 is 14 residues long. The CDR3 is CAWSAGTGWYQAFF. The CDR3 DNA reads as TGTGCCTGGAGTGCCGGGACAGGCTGGTACCAGGCTTTCTTT.

The chain uses TRBV5-4 and TRBJ1-1; D possibly corresponds to TRBD1 (5 bases). This CDR3 is 13 amino acids long. Germline V gene sequence: CDR1 SGHNT, CDR2 YYREEE (reference sequence). V gave up 2 bases and J gave up 4 bases, with 9 bases separating them. The CDR3 region has the DNA TGTGCCAGCAGCTTTAGGGGAGGCACTGAAGCTTTCTTT. Translating gives CASSFRGGTEAFF.

Here the CDR3 reads CASSQDHGTAAYNEQFF. In DNA form, the CDR3 reads TGTGCCAGCAGCCAAGATCATGGGACAGCTGCCTACAATGAGCAGTTCTTC. The J gene is TRBJ2-1, the V gene TRBV4-2, with 7 bases matching TRBD1. This CDR3 spans 17 amino acids. V shed 0 bases and J 2 bases; nucleotides not matched to a gene: 7. From germline, CDR1 is LGHNA and CDR2 YNFKEQ.

This chain connects TRBV5-1 to TRBJ1-4; D is perhaps TRBD1 (5 bases). V was shortened by 2 bases and J by 7 bases, with 21 bases between the two germline ends. Germline V gene data show CDR1 as SGHRS and CDR2 as YFSETQ. The CDR3 runs 17 residues. Written as DNA, the CDR3 is TGCGCCAGCAGCTTCACGCCGGTCGGGCAGGGAGGTGAAAAACTGTTTTTT. This sequence encodes CASSFTPVGQGGEKLFF.

This clone was detected many times. The chain has TRBV2 and TRBJ2-7; tentatively, D is TRBD2 (5 bases). The V end lost 10 bases, the J end lost 2 bases, and 15 bases lay between the germline ends. Germline V gene data show CDR1 as SNHLY and CDR2 as FYNNEI. CDR3 length: 13 amino acids. The CDR3 coding sequence is TGTGCCACTAGTCTCCGGGGTACCTACGAGCAGTACTTC. It yields the protein CATSLRGTYEQYF.

This chain uses TRBV11-3 with TRBJ2-2, with 7 bases aligning to TRBD1. V was clipped by 4 bases and J by 4 bases; unmatched bases: 9. This CDR3 has 16 amino acids. Germline V CDR1 and CDR2: SGHNT, YENEEA. The CDR3 is CASSSTSTGTTGELFF. The CDR3 coding sequence is TGTGCCAGCAGCTCAACTTCGACAGGGACCACCGGGGAGCTGTTTTTT.

The J gene is TRBJ2-1, the V gene TRBV19, with a possible D match to TRBD2 (6 bases). Per germline, CDR1 LNHDA and CDR2 SQIVND (reference sequence). The CDR3 has 15 residues. Trimming pared 6 bases from V and 6 bases from J, leaving 18 bases between. The DNA for the CDR3 is TGTGCCAGTAGACCGGAGGGCCTACCCGGCAATGAGCAGTTCTTC. This translates into CASRPEGLPGNEQFF.

The chain uses TRBV6-5 and TRBJ1-2, with D perhaps TRBD1 (6 bases). The CDR3 totals 13 residues. Trimming cost V 8 bases and J 7 bases, with 17 bases left between them. Germline-derived CDR1 and CDR2 are MNHEY and SVGAGI. In DNA, the CDR3 is TGTGCCAGCGGCAGCACAGGGCGTTCTGGCTACACCTTC. Protein sequence: CASGSTGRSGYTF.

This clone was observed a handful of times. The chain links TRBV5-4 to TRBJ1-2; a possible D gene is TRBD1 (6 bases). Germline values: CDR1 SGHNT, CDR2 YYREEE (reference sequence). Between the trimmed V and J ends, which lost 3 bases and 1 base, there was a span of 10 bases. This CDR3 is 14 amino acids long. The CDR3 bases are TGTGCCAGCAGCTCAGGACAGAATAACTATGGCTACACCTTC. Translated: CASSSGQNNYGYTF. The entire variable domain, with the rest obtained from reference TRBV5-4 and TRBJ1-2, is as follows: ETGVTQSPTHLIKTRGQQVTLRCSSQSGHNTVSWYQQALGQGPQFIFQYYREEENGRGNFPPRFSGLQFPNYSSELNVNALELDDSALYLCASSSGQNNYGYTFGSGTRLTVV.

The V call is TRBV9, the J call TRBJ1-4; 9 bases are shared with TRBD1. CDR1 and CDR2 from the germline V gene are SGDLS and YYNGEE. Trimming at V came to 4 bases and at J to 6 bases, leaving 4 bases not matched to a gene. The CDR3 sequence is 14 residues long. CDR3 sequence: CASSTQGADEKLFF. CDR3 DNA sequence: TGTGCCAGCAGCACACAGGGGGCGGATGAAAAACTGTTTTTT.

The rearrangement uses TRBV9 and TRBJ1-2; weak D call: TRBD1 (5 bases). Germline lookup yields CDR1 SGDLS and CDR2 YYNGEE. This CDR3 comprises 13 residues. V was shortened by 0 bases and J by 7 bases, with 10 bases between the two germline ends. The CDR3 loop is CASSVALGGGYTF. The CDR3 coding sequence is TGTGCCAGCAGCGTAGCTTTGGGGGGTGGCTACACCTTC.

The chain recombines TRBV3-1 (or the pseudogene TRBV3-2) with TRBJ1-1; no clear D. Deletions cut 1 base from V and 4 bases from J, with 10 bases between. Germline assignment: CDR1 LGHDT and CDR2 YNNKEL (reference sequence). CDR3 length: 14 residues. Here the CDR3 reads CASSQGNPSTEAFF. The CDR3 region has the DNA TGTGCCAGCAGCCAAGGAAATCCGAGCACTGAAGCTTTCTTT.